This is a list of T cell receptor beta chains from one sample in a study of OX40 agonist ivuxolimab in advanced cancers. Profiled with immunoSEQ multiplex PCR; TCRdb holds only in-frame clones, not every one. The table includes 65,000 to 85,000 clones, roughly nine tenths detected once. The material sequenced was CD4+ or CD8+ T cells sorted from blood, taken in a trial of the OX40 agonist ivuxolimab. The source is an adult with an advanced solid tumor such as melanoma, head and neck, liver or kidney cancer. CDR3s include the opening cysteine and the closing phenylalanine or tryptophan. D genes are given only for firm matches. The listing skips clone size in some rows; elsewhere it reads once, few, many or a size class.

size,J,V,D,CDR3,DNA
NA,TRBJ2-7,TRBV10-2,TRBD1,CASRGTGGRGYEQYF,TGCGCCAGCAGAGGGACAGGGGGCCGGGGCTACGAGCAGTACTTC
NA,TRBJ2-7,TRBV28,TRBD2,CASGGVPGTLSYEQYF,TGTGCCAGCGGGGGGGTTCCCGGGACCCTCTCCTACGAGCAGTACTTC
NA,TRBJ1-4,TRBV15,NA,CATSRDPKEKLFF,TGTGCCACCAGTCGGGACCCTAAGGAAAAACTGTTTTTT
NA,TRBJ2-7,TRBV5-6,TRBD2,CASSLWRGNSYEQYF,TGTGCCAGCAGCTTGTGGCGGGGGAACTCCTACGAGCAGTACTTC
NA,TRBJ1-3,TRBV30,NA,CAWSVQRAGNTIYF,TGTGCCTGGAGTGTACAGAGAGCTGGAAACACCATATATTTT
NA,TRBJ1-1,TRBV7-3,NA,CASSLHRVGNTEAFF,TGTGCCAGCAGCCTCCACAGGGTTGGGAACACTGAAGCTTTCTTT
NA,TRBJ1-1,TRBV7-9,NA,CASREEGMVNTEAFF,TGTGCCAGCAGGGAAGAGGGGATGGTGAACACTGAAGCTTTCTTT
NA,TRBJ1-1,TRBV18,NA,CASSTDSLMNTEAFF,TGTGCCAGCTCTACCGACAGCTTAATGAACACTGAAGCTTTCTTT
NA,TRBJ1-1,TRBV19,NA,CASSSTLSTEAFF,TGTGCCAGTAGTTCCACTCTTTCGACTGAAGCTTTCTTT
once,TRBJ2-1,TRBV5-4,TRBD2,CASSYSGGPYNEQFF,TGTGCCAGCAGCTATAGCGGGGGGCCCTACAATGAGCAGTTCTTC
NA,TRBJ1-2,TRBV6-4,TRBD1,CASSDTRTGGLRGYTF,TGTGCCAGCAGTGACACACGGACAGGGGGCCTCCGTGGCTACACCTTC
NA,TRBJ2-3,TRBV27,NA,CASAGWGTDTQYF,TGTGCCAGCGCGGGATGGGGCACAGATACGCAGTATTTT
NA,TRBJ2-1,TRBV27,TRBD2,CASSVGTSGLHNEQFF,TGTGCCAGCAGTGTGGGGACTAGCGGCCTCCACAATGAGCAGTTCTTC
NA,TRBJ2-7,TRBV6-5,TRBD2,CASSYWRGGSTYEQYF,TGTGCCAGCAGTTACTGGCGGGGAGGGAGTACCTACGAGCAGTACTTC
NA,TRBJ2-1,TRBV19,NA,CASSILVADEQFF,TGTGCCAGTAGTATTCTGGTAGCCGATGAGCAGTTCTTC
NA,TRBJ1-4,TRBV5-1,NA,CASRTGINEKLFF,TGCGCCAGCAGGACAGGAATTAATGAAAAACTGTTTTTT
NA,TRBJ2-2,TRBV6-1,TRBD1,CASSRDRVNTGELFF,TGTGCCAGCAGCCGGGACAGGGTCAACACCGGGGAGCTGTTTTTT
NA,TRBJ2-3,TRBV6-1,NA,CATSRANTQYF,TGTGCCACCTCACGGGCGAATACGCAGTATTTT
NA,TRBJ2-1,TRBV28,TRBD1,CASSMDRVRSEQFF,TGTGCCAGCAGCATGGACAGGGTGAGGAGTGAGCAGTTCTTC
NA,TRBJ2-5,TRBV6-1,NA,CASTAQYQETQYF,TGTGCCAGCACAGCCCAGTACCAAGAGACCCAGTACTTC
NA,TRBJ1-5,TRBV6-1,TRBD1,CASRDRYSNQPQHF,TGTGCCAGCCGGGACAGGTATAGCAATCAGCCCCAGCATTTT
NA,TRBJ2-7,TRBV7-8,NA,CASSLTGYEQYF,TGTGCCAGCAGCCTCACGGGCTACGAGCAGTACTTC
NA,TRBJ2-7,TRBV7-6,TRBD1,CASSLWQGDVNEQYF,TGTGCCAGCAGCTTGTGGCAGGGGGACGTTAACGAGCAGTACTTC
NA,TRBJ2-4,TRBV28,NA,CASSSDSPNIQYF,TGTGCCAGCAGTTCGGACAGCCCAAACATTCAGTACTTC
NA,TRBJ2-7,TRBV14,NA,CASSQVHEQYF,TGTGCCAGCAGCCAAGTTCACGAGCAGTACTTC